Listed below are T cell receptor beta chains from one sample, sequenced in a study of cytomegalovirus exposure and HLA in healthy donors. Using immunoSEQ multiplex PCR, the repertoire was profiled, and TCRdb retains in-frame clones only, with some absent. The table has 90,000 to 150,000 clones, around 79% seen once. The sequencing sample was made of PBMCs. The source of these receptors is a woman between 40 and 50 years old in good health and CMV-seronegative. Both conserved end residues are part of each CDR3. D genes are given only for firm matches. Not every row has a clone size; where given, it reads once, few, many or a size class.

abundance	v_gene	d_gene	j_gene	CDR3nt	CDR3aa
.	TRBV10-3	TRBD2	TRBJ2-2	TGTGCCATCAGTGGCCCCCCGGGCGGGGGGTCAGGCGGGGAGCTGTTTTTT	CAISGPPGGGSGGELFF
.	TRBV6-5	.	TRBJ1-1	TGTGCCAGCAGCTGGACAGAGAACACTGAAGCTTTCTTT	CASSWTENTEAFF
.	TRBV18	.	TRBJ2-7	TGTGCCAGCTCACCTGCTTCAGGAGGTGACGAGCAGTACTTC	CASSPASGGDEQYF
.	TRBV7-2	TRBD2	TRBJ2-1	TGTGCCAGCAGCTTAGTCCGCCGGCTAGCGGGGGGGCCCCGCAATGAGCAGTTCTTC	CASSLVRRLAGGPRNEQFF
few	TRBV30	TRBD2	TRBJ2-3	TGTGCCTGGGTCCGAGGGGCCGGGACTATAGGGGATACGCAGTATTTT	CAWVRGAGTIGDTQYF
.	TRBV29-1	.	TRBJ1-2	TGCAGCGTTGGGACAGCGACTGGCTACACCTTC	CSVGTATGYTF
.	TRBV19	TRBD1	TRBJ1-6	TGTGCCAGTAGTATAGAAGGCGGTGACAGGGCAGTTTTCTCACCCCTCCACTTT	CASSIEGGDRAVFSPLHF
.	TRBV19	TRBD1	TRBJ1-6	TGTGCCAGTAGTCTTGAACAGGGGGTTTTGGGTTCACCCCTCCACTTT	CASSLEQGVLGSPLHF
.	TRBV4-1	.	TRBJ2-1	TGCGCCAGCAGCCAAGATCCGGGTACTAGAGAGCAGTTCTTC	CASSQDPGTREQFF
.	TRBV4-3	.	TRBJ1-5	TGCGCCAGCAGCCAAGGCAGAAATCAGCCCCAGCATTTT	CASSQGRNQPQHF
.	TRBV7-3	.	TRBJ1-2	TGTGCCAGCAGCCTGGACAACGCCTATGGCTACACCTTC	CASSLDNAYGYTF
.	TRBV9	.	TRBJ1-3	TGTGCCAGCAGCGGTAGCAGCGGAAACACCATATATTTT	CASSGSSGNTIYF
.	TRBV11-2	TRBD1	TRBJ1-4	TGTGCCAGCAGCCGGGACAGGGTGCGGGGTGAAAAACTGTTTTTT	CASSRDRVRGEKLFF
once	TRBV9	.	TRBJ1-2	TGTGCCAGCTCATTACAGGGTTTTAGTGGTTATGGCTACACCTTC	CASSLQGFSGYGYTF
.	TRBV30	.	TRBJ1-1	TGTGCCTGGAGTGTAACAGGGCCAACTGAAGCTTTCTTT	CAWSVTGPTEAFF
.	TRBV6-5	TRBD1	TRBJ1-3	TGTGCCAGCAGTTACACACAGGGGTTGGGGAACACCATATATTTT	CASSYTQGLGNTIYF
.	TRBV9	TRBD2	TRBJ2-5	TGTGCCAGCAGCGTAGCGGGTAGCGGGGGACAAGAGACCCAGTACTTC	CASSVAGSGGQETQYF
.	TRBV19	.	TRBJ2-3	TGTGCCAGTATTGAGGGAGGAGGCACAGATACGCAGTATTTT	CASIEGGGTDTQYF
.	TRBV5-4	.	TRBJ2-1	TGTGCCAGCAGCTTGCTACAGGGGACCGCGCGGGGCGATGAGCAGTTCTTC	CASSLLQGTARGDEQFF
.	TRBV5-4	.	TRBJ1-1	TGTGCCAGCAGCCCTCCCCGGGGGAACACTGAAGCTTTCTTT	CASSPPRGNTEAFF
.	TRBV2	TRBD1	TRBJ2-6	TGTGCCAGCAGTGGATCGGACAGGCGGAGCTCTGGGGCCAACGTCCTGACTTTC	CASSGSDRRSSGANVLTF
.	TRBV6-6	.	TRBJ2-1	TGTGCCAGCAGTACGGGCGGGACGAGCTCCTACAATGAGCAGTTCTTC	CASSTGGTSSYNEQFF
.	TRBV13	.	TRBJ1-1	TGTGCCAGCAGCTTATATCGTGGGGAGTACACTGAAGCTTTCTTT	CASSLYRGEYTEAFF
.	TRBV7-2	.	TRBJ1-5	TGTGCCAGCAGCTTAGTTGGAGATAGCAATCAGCCCCAGCATTTT	CASSLVGDSNQPQHF
few	TRBV4-3	.	TRBJ2-7	TGCGCCAGCAGCCAAGTAGCACAGGTTAGCTCCTACGAGCAGTACTTC	CASSQVAQVSSYEQYF
few	TRBV7-2	TRBD2	TRBJ2-3	TGTGCCAGCAGCAAGCGGGGGGGCGGCACAGATACGCAGTATTTT	CASSKRGGGTDTQYF
.	TRBV19	TRBD2	TRBJ2-1	TGTGCCAGTACCCAACTAGCGGGGGGGAGGGATGAGCAGTTCTTC	CASTQLAGGRDEQFF
.	TRBV10-3	.	TRBJ1-5	TGTGCCATCAGTGCCAGTATAGGCGGGAATCAGCCCCAGCATTTT	CAISASIGGNQPQHF
.	TRBV7-3	TRBD1	TRBJ1-5	TGTGCCAGCAGCGGGGACAGGAATCAGCCCCAGCATTTT	CASSGDRNQPQHF
few	TRBV7-2	.	TRBJ1-2	TGTGCCAGCAGCTCTTACCGGACCGGGGGAGGCTACACCTTC	CASSSYRTGGGYTF
.	TRBV6-5	TRBD1	TRBJ1-2	TGTGCCAGCAGTCGGACACAGGGGGCGAGCGGCTACACCTTC	CASSRTQGASGYTF
.	TRBV7-9	TRBD2	TRBJ2-1	TGTTCCAGCAGCTTACTCTTAGCGGGAACCTACAATGAGCAGTTCTTC	CSSSLLLAGTYNEQFF
.	TRBV6-5	TRBD2	TRBJ2-7	TGTGCCAGCAGTTATTCGGCTAGCGGGACCTACGAGCAGTACTTC	CASSYSASGTYEQYF
.	TRBV2	TRBD1	TRBJ1-1	TGTGCCAGCAGTCAACAGGGGGCGCGTACTGAAGCTTTCTTT	CASSQQGARTEAFF
.	TRBV6-5	.	TRBJ2-5	TGTGCCAGCAGTTACAATCAGGGGTCAGAGACCCAGTACTTC	CASSYNQGSETQYF
.	TRBV7-9	TRBD2	TRBJ2-3	TGTTCCAGCAGCTTAGCGGGAGTCGACACAGATACGCAGTATTTT	CSSSLAGVDTDTQYF
.	TRBV4-2	.	TRBJ2-5	TGTGCCAGCAGCCAAGCAGGGCTTAAAGAGACCCAGTACTTC	CASSQAGLKETQYF
.	TRBV5-1	.	TRBJ2-7	TGCGCCAGCAGCTTGGAGGGGTACTCCTACGAGCAGTACTTC	CASSLEGYSYEQYF
few	TRBV7-2	.	TRBJ2-5	TGTGCCAGCAGCATGTGGACTCGCACGGGGGAGACCCAGTACTTC	CASSMWTRTGETQYF
.	TRBV5-3	TRBD2	TRBJ2-7	TGTGCCAGAAGCTTGAGCGGGGCCGGGCCTAACTACGAGCAGTACTTC	CARSLSGAGPNYEQYF
.	TRBV7-2	TRBD1	TRBJ1-4	TGTGCCAGCAGCCTTAGGACAGGGAATGAAAAACTGTTTTTT	CASSLRTGNEKLFF
.	TRBV2	TRBD1	TRBJ2-7	TGTGCCAGCGGACAGACAGGGGGCGCGGCCGAGCAGTACTTC	CASGQTGGAAEQYF
once	TRBV28	TRBD1	TRBJ1-5	TGTGCCAGCAGTTCCGGCCCTGGACAGGGGGGCAATCAGCCCCAGCATTTT	CASSSGPGQGGNQPQHF
few	TRBV28	.	TRBJ1-1	TGTGCCAGCACCTGGGGGGGCCCCACTGAAGCTTTCTTT	CASTWGGPTEAFF
.	TRBV15	TRBD1	TRBJ1-1	TGTGCCACCAGCAGAGACGGGACAGAGGCTTTCTTT	CATSRDGTEAFF
few	TRBV7-7	TRBD2	TRBJ2-2	TGTGCTAGCAGCTCCGGACTAGCGGACACCGGGGAGCTGTTTTTT	CASSSGLADTGELFF
.	TRBV5-1	TRBD1	TRBJ1-1	TGCGCCAGCAGCATGTTGGGGCAGGGGGTGAGTGGCACTGAAGCTTTCTTT	CASSMLGQGVSGTEAFF
.	TRBV28	.	TRBJ1-2	TGTGCCAGCAGTTTACGGGTAATCGGTGGCTACACCTTC	CASSLRVIGGYTF
.	TRBV6-5	TRBD1	TRBJ2-7	TGTGCCAGCAGTTACAAGGGGGCGAGTGAGCAGTACTTC	CASSYKGASEQYF
.	TRBV4-2	TRBD1	TRBJ1-2	TGTGCCAGCAGCCTTAGGACAGGGATGACTCCTAACTATGGCTACACCTTC	CASSLRTGMTPNYGYTF
.	TRBV2	TRBD1	TRBJ1-6	TGTGCCAGCAGTGATCAAGACAGGGGCGATTCACCCCTCCACTTT	CASSDQDRGDSPLHF
.	TRBV28	TRBD1	TRBJ1-2	TGTGCCAGCAGAACAGGGACAGGGGGCGGCAACTATGGCTACACCTTC	CASRTGTGGGNYGYTF
.	TRBV7-2	.	TRBJ1-1	TGTGCCAGTGAACTACGGGAGAACACTGAAGCTTTCTTT	CASELRENTEAFF
.	TRBV7-8	.	TRBJ1-1	TGTGCCAGCAGCTTAGACGAAGGAGGGTTTATTGGAGTCTCTGAAGCTTTCTTT	CASSLDEGGFIGVSEAFF
.	TRBV6-5	TRBD1	TRBJ1-2	TGTGCCAGCAGATCCGAGGGGGCTCGAGGCTACACCTTC	CASRSEGARGYTF
.	TRBV2	TRBD1	TRBJ1-4	TGTGCCAGCAGTAGAGACAGGGTGGGGAATGAAAAACTGTTTTTT	CASSRDRVGNEKLFF
.	TRBV19	.	TRBJ2-1	TGTGCCAGTAGTCACAGGGTCCATGAGCAGTTCTTC	CASSHRVHEQFF
once	TRBV30	.	TRBJ1-1	TGTGCCTGGAGCTGGCACAGGGCCCATGAAGCTTTCTTT	CAWSWHRAHEAFF
.	TRBV6-5	.	TRBJ1-4	TGTGCCAGCAGTCGGAACCCAGGAGGAAAACTGTTTTTT	CASSRNPGGKLFF
.	TRBV2	.	TRBJ2-7	TGTGCCAGCAGTGCGCGGGTTGGTAAGGGCGTGGACGAGCAGTACTTC	CASSARVGKGVDEQYF